The T cell receptor beta chain under discussion was sequenced for a study of shared clonotypes between healthy human individuals. Study in general: Plates per donor: three CD4 naive, three CD4 memory, two CD8 naive, one CD8 memory. General study points: Clonotype sharing among donors likely depends on sequencing depth. Several donors had 5% to 6% of their naive CD4 clonotypes in common.

Method: immunoSEQ multiplex PCR; TCRdb's copy keeps in-frame clones and lacks some. This table holds about 2.1 million clones, around 93% found once. Naive-designated CD8 cells lacked CD45RO, were positively enriched for CCR7, and omitted terminally differentiated effector memory CD45RA+ cells. Each of the donors was a healthy adult who was HIV-negative and had not had a recent acute infection or vaccination. Germline lookup yields CDR1 MDHEN and CDR2 SYDVKM. This CDR3 contains 16 residues. V was pared by 5 bases and J by 0 bases, with 5 bases of the junction left unmatched. As regards this clone: Its cognate antigen is unknown.

Material: naive CD8+ T cells from PBMCs. The chain has TRBV28 and TRBJ1-5; TRBD1 matches at 9 bases. This clonotype was sampled from a man between 18 and 35 years old in good health. Some clones in this sample may be carry-over from other donors' samples. The CDR3 spells CASSPWTGVSNQPQHF. The CDR3 DNA is TGTGCCAGCAGTCCTTGGACAGGGGTTAGCAATCAGCCCCAGCATTTT.